One sample yielded the 10 T cell receptor beta chains listed below, sequenced in a study of breast tumors, draining lymph nodes, adjacent tissues. The lymph nodes were axillary draining lymph nodes from breast cancer patients. Each CDR3 protein is one row after TCRdb ran MiXCR on the multiplex PCR reads. Of about 220,000 distinct CDR3 sequences in the sample, less than 40% were seen once. The sequenced material came from axillary lymph node tissue. These receptor sequences come from a female donor with breast cancer. Some clones in this sample may be carry-over from other donors' samples.

In its sample, this clonotype was seen many times. The rearrangement links TRBV25-1 to TRBJ1-1, with D possibly TRBD1 on 5 matching bases. V dropped 4 bases and J dropped 1 base, with 10 bases sitting between them. CDR3 size: 14 residues. Per germline, CDR1 MGHDK and CDR2 SYGVNS. Here the CDR3 reads CASSAHQGNTEAFF. CDR3 DNA: TGTGCCAGCAGTGCCCATCAGGGGAACACTGAAGCTTTCTTT.

The gene calls are TRBV7-2 and TRBJ2-2; 9 bases map to TRBD1. Trimming cost V 5 bases and J 4 bases; bases outside gene matches: 11. CDR1 is SGHTA and CDR2 is FQGNSA in the germline V gene. CDR3 length: 17 amino acids. The DNA of the CDR3 is TGTGCCAGCAGCCGTCCACGGGGACAGGGAGGCACCGGGGAGCTGTTTTTT. Encoded protein: CASSRPRGQGGTGELFF.

The CDR3 nucleotides read TGCGCCAGCAGGGAGGGTCCCAATGACTCTGGGGCCAACGTCCTGACTTTC. Translated, it gives CASREGPNDSGANVLTF. The chain uses TRBV5-1 and TRBJ2-6; a possible D gene is TRBD2 (6 bases). V lost 5 bases to trimming and J lost 0 bases, with 15 bases between them. The CDR3 spans 17 residues. Germline CDR1 and CDR2: SGHRS and YFSETQ. The full variable domain, with the rest looked up from reference TRBV5-1 and TRBJ2-6, is KAGVTQTPRYLIKTRGQQVTLSCSPISGHRSVSWYQQTPGQGLQFLFEYFSETQRNKGNFPGRFSGRQFSNSRSEMNVSTLELGDSALYLCASREGPNDSGANVLTFGAGSRLTVL.

This clonotype was observed at least ten times. The rearrangement uses TRBV19 and TRBJ2-3; D unresolved. Per the germline V gene, CDR1 is LNHDA and CDR2 is SQIVND (reference sequence). The CDR3 consists of 14 residues. V lost 6 bases to trimming and J lost 1 base, with 11 bases between them. As DNA, the CDR3 is TGTGCCAGTAGACACCCACACGGCACAGATACGCAGTATTTT. It translates to CASRHPHGTDTQYF. Filled out from reference TRBV19 and TRBJ2-3, the complete variable domain reads DGGITQSPKYLFRKEGQNVTLSCEQNLNHDAMYWYRQDPGQGLRLIYYSQIVNDFQKGDIAEGYSVSREKKESFPLTVTSAQKNPTAFYLCASRHPHGTDTQYFGPGTRLTVL.

The chain links TRBV6-5 to TRBJ1-4, with D uncertain. Germline CDR1 is MNHEY and CDR2 is SVGAGI. The V end was cut by 9 bases, the J end by 5 bases, with 16 bases between. The CDR3 contains 14 residues. The CDR3 spells CASTRPGKNEKLFF. CDR3 nucleotides: TGTGCCAGTACCCGGCCTGGTAAAAATGAAAAACTGTTTTTT.

The chain is built from TRBV9 and TRBJ2-1, with D maybe TRBD2 (5 bases). This CDR3 comprises 12 residues. The germline CDR1 and CDR2 sequences are SGDLS and YYNGEE. Trimming removed 3 bases from V and 4 bases from J, with 5 bases in between. CDR3 residues: CASSAGYNEQFF. The DNA for the CDR3 is TGTGCCAGCAGCGCGGGGTACAATGAGCAGTTCTTC.

This clonotype was counted ten times or more. The genes are TRBV10-2 and TRBJ1-4; TRBD1 aligns across 7 bases. The ends lost 2 bases at V and 5 bases at J; junction bases unmatched: 5. The germline V gene has CDR1 WSHSY and CDR2 SAAADI. This CDR3 is built from 15 residues. The CDR3 spells CASSERLGQNEKLFF. In nucleotides, the CDR3 is TGCGCCAGCAGTGAGCGCTTGGGACAGAATGAAAAACTGTTTTTT.

A few counts support this clonotype. Likely a read error: the CDR3 ends without its conserved phenylalanine or tryptophan. The chain is built from TRBV19 and TRBJ2-5, with D hard to call. This CDR3 comprises 16 residues. CDR1 LNHDA and CDR2 SQIVND come from the germline V gene (reference sequence). The V end was cut by 9 bases, the J end by 5 bases, with 25 bases between. This chain's CDR3 is CASATSGAFSGETQYS. In DNA, the CDR3 is TGTGCCAGCGCTACCTCCGGCGCCTTCAGTGGGGAGACCCAGTACTCC.

About this clonotype: With a much larger clone just one base away, this may be a read error. This chain uses TRBV7-2 with TRBJ2-1; 11 nucleotides line up with TRBD1. Germline CDR1 SGHTA, CDR2 FQGNSA. The CDR3 is 16 amino acids. The CDR3 protein is CATSSGQGASYNEQFF. The DNA of the CDR3 is TGTGCCACCAGCTCCGGACAGGGGGCTTCCTACAATGAGCAGTTCTTC.

The sample holds many counts of this clonotype. The rearrangement uses TRBV7-9 and TRBJ1-2; D is possibly TRBD1 (6 bases). Germline V gives CDR1 SEHNR, CDR2 FQNEAQ (reference sequence). The V gene lost 5 bases and the J gene lost 5 bases, with 15 bases spanning the gap. The CDR3 length is 14 residues. The DNA of the CDR3 is TGTGCCAGCAGCCGCGAGGACAGCCGTTATGGCTACACCTTC. Encoded protein: CASSREDSRYGYTF. The variable domain in full, with the rest retrieved from reference TRBV7-9 and TRBJ1-2, is DTGVSQNPRHKITKRGQNVTFRCDPISEHNRLYWYRQTLGQGPEFLTYFQNEAQLEKSRLLSDRFSAERPKGSFSTLEIQRTEQGDSAMYLCASSREDSRYGYTFGSGTRLTVV.